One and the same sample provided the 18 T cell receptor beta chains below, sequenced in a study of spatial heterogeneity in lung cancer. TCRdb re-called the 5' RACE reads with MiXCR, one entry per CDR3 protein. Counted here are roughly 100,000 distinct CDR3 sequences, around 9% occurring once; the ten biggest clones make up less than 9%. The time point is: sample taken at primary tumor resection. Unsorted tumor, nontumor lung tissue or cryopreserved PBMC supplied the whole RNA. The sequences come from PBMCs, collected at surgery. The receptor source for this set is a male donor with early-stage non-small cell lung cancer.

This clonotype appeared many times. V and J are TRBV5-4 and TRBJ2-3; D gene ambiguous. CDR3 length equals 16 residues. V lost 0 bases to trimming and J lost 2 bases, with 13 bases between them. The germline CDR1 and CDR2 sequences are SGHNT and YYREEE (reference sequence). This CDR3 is CASSLGGNSNTDTQYF. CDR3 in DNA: TGTGCCAGCAGCTTGGGCGGCAACTCAAACACAGATACGCAGTATTTT.

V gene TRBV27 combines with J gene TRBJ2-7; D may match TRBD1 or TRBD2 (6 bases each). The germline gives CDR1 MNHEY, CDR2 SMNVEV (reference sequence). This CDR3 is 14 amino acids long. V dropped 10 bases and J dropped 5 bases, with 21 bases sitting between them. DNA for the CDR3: TGTGCCACCGGAGGGTTGAGGGGGGCCCACGAGCAGTACTTC. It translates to CATGGLRGAHEQYF.

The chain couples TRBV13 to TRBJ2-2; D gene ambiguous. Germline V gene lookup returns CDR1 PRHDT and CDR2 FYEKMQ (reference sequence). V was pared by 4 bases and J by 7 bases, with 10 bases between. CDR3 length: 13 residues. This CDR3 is CASSSRGIGELFF. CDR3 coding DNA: TGTGCCAGCAGCTCCAGAGGAATCGGGGAGCTGTTTTTT.

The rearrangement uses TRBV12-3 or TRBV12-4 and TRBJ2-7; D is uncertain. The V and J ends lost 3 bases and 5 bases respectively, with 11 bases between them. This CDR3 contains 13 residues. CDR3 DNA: TGTGCCAGCAGTTTGAACAGAATTGACGAGCAGTACTTC. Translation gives CASSLNRIDEQYF.

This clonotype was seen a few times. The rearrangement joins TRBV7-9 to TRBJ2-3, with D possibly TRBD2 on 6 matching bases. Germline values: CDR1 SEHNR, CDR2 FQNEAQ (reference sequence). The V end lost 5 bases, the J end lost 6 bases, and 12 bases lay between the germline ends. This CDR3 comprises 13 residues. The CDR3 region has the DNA TGTGCCAGCAGCCGGGACTCCGCGGATACGCAGTATTTT. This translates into CASSRDSADTQYF.

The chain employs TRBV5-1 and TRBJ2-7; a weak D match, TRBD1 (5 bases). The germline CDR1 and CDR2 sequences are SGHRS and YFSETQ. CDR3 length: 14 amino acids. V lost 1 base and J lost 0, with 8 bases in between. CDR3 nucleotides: TGCGCCAGCAGCTTGCAACAGGCCTCCTACGAGCAGTACTTC. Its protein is CASSLQQASYEQYF.

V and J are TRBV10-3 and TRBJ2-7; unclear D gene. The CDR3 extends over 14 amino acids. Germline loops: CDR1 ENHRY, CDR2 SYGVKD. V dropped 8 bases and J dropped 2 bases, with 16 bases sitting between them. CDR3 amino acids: CAIAAVDGTYEQYF. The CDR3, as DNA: TGTGCCATCGCGGCCGTAGACGGCACCTACGAGCAGTACTTC.

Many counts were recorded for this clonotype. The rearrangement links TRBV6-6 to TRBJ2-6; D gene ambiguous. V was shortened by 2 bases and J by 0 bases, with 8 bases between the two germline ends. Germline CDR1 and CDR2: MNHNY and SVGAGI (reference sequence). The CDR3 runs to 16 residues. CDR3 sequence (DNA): TGTGCCAGCAGTTACACCCGGAGCTCTGGGGCCAACGTCCTGACTTTC. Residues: CASSYTRSSGANVLTF.

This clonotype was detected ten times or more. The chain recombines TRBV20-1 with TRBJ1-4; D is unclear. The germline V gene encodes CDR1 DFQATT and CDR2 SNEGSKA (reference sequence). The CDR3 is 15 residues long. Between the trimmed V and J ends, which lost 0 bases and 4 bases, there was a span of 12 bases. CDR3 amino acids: CSARDPGKDNEKLFF. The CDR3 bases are TGCAGTGCTAGAGATCCGGGGAAAGATAATGAAAAACTGTTTTTT.

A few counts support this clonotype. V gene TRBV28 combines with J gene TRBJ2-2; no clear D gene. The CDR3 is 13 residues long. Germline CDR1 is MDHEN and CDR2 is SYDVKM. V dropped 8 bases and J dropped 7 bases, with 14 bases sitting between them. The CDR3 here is CASANPLSGELFF. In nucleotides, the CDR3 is TGTGCCAGCGCCAACCCCCTCAGCGGGGAGCTGTTTTTT. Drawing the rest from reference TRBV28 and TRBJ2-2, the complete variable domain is DVKVTQSSRYLVKRTGEKVFLECVQDMDHENMFWYRQDPGLGLRLIYFSYDVKMKEKGDIPEGYSVSREKKERFSLILESASTNQTSMYLCASANPLSGELFFGEGSRLTVL.

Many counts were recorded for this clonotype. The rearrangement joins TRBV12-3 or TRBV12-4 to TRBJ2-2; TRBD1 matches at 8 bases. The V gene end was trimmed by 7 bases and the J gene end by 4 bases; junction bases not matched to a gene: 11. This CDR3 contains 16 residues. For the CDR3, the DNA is TGTGCCAGCACCTTCGAGCAGGGGGCGCCCACCGGGGAGCTGTTTTTT. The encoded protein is CASTFEQGAPTGELFF.

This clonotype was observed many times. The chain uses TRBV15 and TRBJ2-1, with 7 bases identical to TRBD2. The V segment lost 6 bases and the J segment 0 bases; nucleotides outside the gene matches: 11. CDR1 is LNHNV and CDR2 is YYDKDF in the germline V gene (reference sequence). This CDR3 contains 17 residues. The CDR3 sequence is CATRFPGLSSSYNEQFF. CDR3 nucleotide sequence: TGTGCCACCAGGTTTCCGGGACTATCTTCCTCCTACAATGAGCAGTTCTTC.

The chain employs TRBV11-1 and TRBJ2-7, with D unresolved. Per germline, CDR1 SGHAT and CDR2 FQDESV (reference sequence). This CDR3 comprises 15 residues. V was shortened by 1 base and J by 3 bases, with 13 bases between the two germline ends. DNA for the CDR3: TGTGCCAGCAGCTTAGAGGACGGATCCAACTACGAGCAGTACTTC. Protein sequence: CASSLEDGSNYEQYF.

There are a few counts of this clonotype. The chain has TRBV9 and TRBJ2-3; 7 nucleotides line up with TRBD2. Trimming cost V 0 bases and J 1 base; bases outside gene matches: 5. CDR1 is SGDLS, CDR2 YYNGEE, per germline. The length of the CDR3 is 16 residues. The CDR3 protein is CASSVEGSGGTDTQYF. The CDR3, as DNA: TGTGCCAGCAGCGTAGAAGGAAGCGGGGGCACAGATACGCAGTATTTT.

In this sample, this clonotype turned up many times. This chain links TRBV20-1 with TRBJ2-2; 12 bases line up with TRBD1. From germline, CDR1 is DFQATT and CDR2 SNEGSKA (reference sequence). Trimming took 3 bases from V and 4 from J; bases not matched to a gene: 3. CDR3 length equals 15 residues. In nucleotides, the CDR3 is TGCAGTGCTAGGGGACAGGGGGCGATCACCGGGGAGCTGTTTTTT. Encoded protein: CSARGQGAITGELFF.

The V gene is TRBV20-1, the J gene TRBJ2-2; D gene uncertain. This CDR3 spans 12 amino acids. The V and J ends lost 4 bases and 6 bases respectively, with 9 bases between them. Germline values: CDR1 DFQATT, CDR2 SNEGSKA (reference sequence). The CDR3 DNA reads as TGCAGTGCTAAGAGGCCAGCCGGGGAGCTGTTTTTT. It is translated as CSAKRPAGELFF.

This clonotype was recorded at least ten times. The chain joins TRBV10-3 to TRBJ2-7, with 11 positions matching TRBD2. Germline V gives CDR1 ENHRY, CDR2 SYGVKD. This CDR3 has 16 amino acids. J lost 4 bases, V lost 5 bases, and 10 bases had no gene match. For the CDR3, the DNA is TGTGCCATCAGTCAGGGACTAGCGGTTGGGGCTTACGAGCAGTACTTC. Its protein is CAISQGLAVGAYEQYF.

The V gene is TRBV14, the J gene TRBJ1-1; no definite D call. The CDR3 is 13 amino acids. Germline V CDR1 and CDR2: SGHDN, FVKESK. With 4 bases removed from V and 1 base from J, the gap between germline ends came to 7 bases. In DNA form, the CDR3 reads TGTGCCAGCAGCCCCTTTAGGAACACTGAAGCTTTCTTT. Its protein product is CASSPFRNTEAFF.